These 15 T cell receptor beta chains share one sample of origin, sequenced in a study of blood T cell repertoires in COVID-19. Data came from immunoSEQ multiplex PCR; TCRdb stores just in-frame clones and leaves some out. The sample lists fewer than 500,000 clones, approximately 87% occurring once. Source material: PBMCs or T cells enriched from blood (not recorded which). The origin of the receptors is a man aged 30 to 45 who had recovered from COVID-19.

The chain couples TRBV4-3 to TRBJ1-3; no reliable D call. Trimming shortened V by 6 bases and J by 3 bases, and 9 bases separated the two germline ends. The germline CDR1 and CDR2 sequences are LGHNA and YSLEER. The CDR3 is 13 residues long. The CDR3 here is CASRGGGGNTIYF. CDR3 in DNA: TGCGCCAGCAGAGGAGGAGGTGGAAACACCATATATTTT.

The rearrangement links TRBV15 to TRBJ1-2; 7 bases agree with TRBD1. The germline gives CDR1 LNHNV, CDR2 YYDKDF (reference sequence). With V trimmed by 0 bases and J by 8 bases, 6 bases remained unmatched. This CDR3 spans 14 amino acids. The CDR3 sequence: CATSRDEGAGGYTF. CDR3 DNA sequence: TGTGCCACCAGCAGAGATGAGGGGGCTGGAGGCTACACCTTC.

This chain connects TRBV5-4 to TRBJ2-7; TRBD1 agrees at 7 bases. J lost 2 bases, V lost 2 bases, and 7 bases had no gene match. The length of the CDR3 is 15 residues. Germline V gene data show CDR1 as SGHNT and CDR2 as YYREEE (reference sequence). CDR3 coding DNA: TGTGCCAGCAGCTTCAGAGGGGGCATGGCCTACGAGCAGTACTTC. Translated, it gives CASSFRGGMAYEQYF.

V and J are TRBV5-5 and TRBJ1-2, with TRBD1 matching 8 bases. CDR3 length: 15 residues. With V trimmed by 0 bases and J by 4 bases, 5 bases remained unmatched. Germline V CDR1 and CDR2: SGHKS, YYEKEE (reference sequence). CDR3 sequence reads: CASSLGQGSFYGYTF. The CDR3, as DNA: TGTGCCAGCAGCTTGGGACAGGGGAGCTTCTATGGCTACACCTTC.

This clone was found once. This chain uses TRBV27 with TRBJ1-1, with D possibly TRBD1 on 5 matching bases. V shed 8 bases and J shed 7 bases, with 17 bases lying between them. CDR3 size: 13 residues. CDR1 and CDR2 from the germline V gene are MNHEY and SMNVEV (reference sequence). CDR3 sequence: CASAGEGDFEAFF. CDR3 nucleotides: TGTGCCAGCGCTGGGGAAGGGGATTTTGAAGCTTTCTTT.

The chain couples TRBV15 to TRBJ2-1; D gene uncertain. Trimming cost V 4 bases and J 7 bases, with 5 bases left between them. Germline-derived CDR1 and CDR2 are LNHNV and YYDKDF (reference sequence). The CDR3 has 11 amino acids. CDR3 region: CATSIRNEQFF. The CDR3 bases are TGTGCCACCAGCATCCGTAATGAGCAGTTCTTC.

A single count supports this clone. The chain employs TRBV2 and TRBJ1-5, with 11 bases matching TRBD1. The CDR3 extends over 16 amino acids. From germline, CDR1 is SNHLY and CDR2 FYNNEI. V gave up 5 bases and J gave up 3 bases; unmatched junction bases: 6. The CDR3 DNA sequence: TGTGCCAGCAGTCAATTGGACAGGGGGCTCAATCAGCCCCAGCATTTT. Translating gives CASSQLDRGLNQPQHF.

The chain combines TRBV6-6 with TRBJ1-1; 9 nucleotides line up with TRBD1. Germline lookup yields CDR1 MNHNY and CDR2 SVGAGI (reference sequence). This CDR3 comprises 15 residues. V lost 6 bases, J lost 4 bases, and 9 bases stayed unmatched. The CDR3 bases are TGTGCCAGCAGCTTTAAACAGGGGGCGAGCACTGAAGCTTTCTTT. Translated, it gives CASSFKQGASTEAFF.

DNA for the CDR3: TGTGCCACCAGTGATCAGACTAATGAGCAGTTCTTC. This codes for CATSDQTNEQFF. The rearrangement links TRBV24-1 to TRBJ2-1; no clear D. CDR1 is KGHDR and CDR2 is SFDVKD in the germline V gene. Trimming removed 3 bases from V and 7 bases from J, with 6 bases in between. There are 12 residues in the CDR3.

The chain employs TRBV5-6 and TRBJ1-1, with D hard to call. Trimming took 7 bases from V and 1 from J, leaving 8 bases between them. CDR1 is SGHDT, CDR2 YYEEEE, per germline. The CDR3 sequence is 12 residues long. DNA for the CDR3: TGTGCCAGCCGCTACTCGAACACTGAAGCTTTCTTT. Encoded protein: CASRYSNTEAFF.

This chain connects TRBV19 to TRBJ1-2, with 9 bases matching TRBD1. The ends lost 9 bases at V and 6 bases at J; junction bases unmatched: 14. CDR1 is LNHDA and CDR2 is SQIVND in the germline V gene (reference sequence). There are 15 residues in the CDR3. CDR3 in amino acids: CASRRGDRDQDGYTF. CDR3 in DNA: TGTGCCAGCAGAAGAGGGGACAGGGACCAGGATGGCTACACCTTC.

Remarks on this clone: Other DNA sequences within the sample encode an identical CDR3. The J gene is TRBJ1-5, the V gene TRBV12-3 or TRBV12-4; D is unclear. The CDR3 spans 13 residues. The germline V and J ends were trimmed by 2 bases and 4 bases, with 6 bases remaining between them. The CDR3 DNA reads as TGTGCCAGCAGTTTACGAGAAAATCAGCCCCAGCATTTT. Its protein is CASSLRENQPQHF.

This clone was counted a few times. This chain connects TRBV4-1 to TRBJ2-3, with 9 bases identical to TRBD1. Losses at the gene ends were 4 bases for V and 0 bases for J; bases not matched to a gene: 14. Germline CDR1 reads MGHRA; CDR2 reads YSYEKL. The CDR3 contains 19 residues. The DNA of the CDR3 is TGCGCCAGCAGCCCTTTCGGACAGGGGAATGGCCCTAGCACAGATACGCAGTATTTT. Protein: CASSPFGQGNGPSTDTQYF.

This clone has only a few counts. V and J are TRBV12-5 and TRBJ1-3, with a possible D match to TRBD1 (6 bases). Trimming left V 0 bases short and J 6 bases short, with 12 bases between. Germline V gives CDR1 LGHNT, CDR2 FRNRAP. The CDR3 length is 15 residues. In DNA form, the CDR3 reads TGTGCTAGTGGTTTGGTAAGGGGGGGTCCAAACACCATATATTTT. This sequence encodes CASGLVRGGPNTIYF.

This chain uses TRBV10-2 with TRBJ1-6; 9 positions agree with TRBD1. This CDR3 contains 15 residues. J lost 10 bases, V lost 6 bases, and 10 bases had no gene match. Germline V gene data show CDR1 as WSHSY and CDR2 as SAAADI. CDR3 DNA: TGCGCCAGCAGCGACCGGGACAGGGACGGGTCACCCCTCCACTTT. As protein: CASSDRDRDGSPLHF.